These 27 T cell receptor beta chains came from one sample sequenced in a study of chemoradiotherapy in HPV16-positive cancers. The method was immunoSEQ multiplex PCR; TCRdb's version includes in-frame clones alone and lacks a portion of them. Of about 24,000 clones listed, more than 85% are singletons. This specimen consisted of blood, obtained from a patient who underwent chemoradiotherapy. These receptors originate from a human donor with HPV-associated anogenital cancer.

The chain carries TRBV2 and TRBJ2-4; D is tentatively TRBD1 or TRBD2 (5 bases each). CDR1 and CDR2 from the germline V gene are SNHLY and FYNNEI. The CDR3 runs 14 residues. V shed 4 bases and J shed 10 bases, with 17 bases lying between them. CDR3 sequence (DNA): TGTGCCAGCAGTGCCCGAGGGGCGGTCCGAATTCAGTACTTC. Its translation: CASSARGAVRIQYF.

This sequence joins TRBV7-9 and TRBJ2-2; D is possibly TRBD1 (6 bases). Germline V lookup: CDR1 SEHNR, CDR2 FQNEAQ (reference sequence). Trimming stripped 3 bases from V and 6 bases from J, with 11 bases between. The CDR3 covers 14 residues. The CDR3 sequence: CASSLIKGAGELFF. The DNA of the CDR3 is TGTGCCAGCAGCTTGATAAAGGGGGCCGGGGAGCTGTTTTTT.

The genes are TRBV19 and TRBJ2-2; TRBD2 aligns across 13 bases. This CDR3 spans 20 amino acids. The ends lost 5 bases at V and 6 bases at J; junction bases unmatched: 18. Per germline, CDR1 LNHDA and CDR2 SQIVND (reference sequence). CDR3 protein: CASSRPGDRGLAGDAGELFF. In nucleotides, the CDR3 is TGTGCCAGTAGTCGCCCCGGGGATCGAGGACTAGCGGGAGATGCCGGGGAGCTGTTTTTT. The full variable domain, in which reference TRBV19 and TRBJ2-2 provide the parts outside the CDR3, is DGGITQSPKYLFRKEGQNVTLSCEQNLNHDAMYWYRQDPGQGLRLIYYSQIVNDFQKGDIAEGYSVSREKKESFPLTVTSAQKNPTAFYLCASSRPGDRGLAGDAGELFFGEGSRLTVL.

This rearrangement joins TRBV4-2 to TRBJ1-6, with 9 bases aligning to TRBD1. Germline V gene data show CDR1 as LGHNA and CDR2 as YNFKEQ. V dropped 4 bases and J dropped 7; count of bases not matched to a gene: 5. This CDR3 spans 15 amino acids. The DNA for the CDR3 is TGTGCCAGCAGCCTAAAGGACAGGGGAAATTCACCCCTCCACTTT. Encoded protein: CASSLKDRGNSPLHF.

The V gene is TRBV6-1, the J gene TRBJ2-1; TRBD1 might be the D (6 bases). The CDR3 extends over 14 amino acids. The V end lost 4 bases, the J end lost 6 bases, and 13 bases lay between the germline ends. The germline V gene encodes CDR1 MNHNS and CDR2 SASEGT. CDR3 nucleotide sequence: TGTGCCAGCAGTGGACAGGTCATGTCCAATGAGCAGTTCTTC. Its translation is CASSGQVMSNEQFF.

This chain joins TRBV7-2 and TRBJ2-1, with TRBD1 matching 10 bases. This CDR3 contains 14 residues. Losses at the gene ends were 5 bases for V and 8 bases for J; bases not matched to a gene: 6. From germline, CDR1 is SGHTA and CDR2 FQGNSA. The CDR3 DNA follows: TGTGCCAGCAGCGCCATGGGACAGGGGTATGAGCAGTTCTTC. Protein: CASSAMGQGYEQFF.

The chain is built from TRBV7-8 and TRBJ2-7; 11 bases are a match to TRBD2. Losses at the gene ends were 8 bases for V and 6 bases for J; bases not matched to a gene: 15. The CDR3 loop spans 16 amino acids. Germline V gene data show CDR1 as SGHVS and CDR2 as FQNEAQ. CDR3 loop: CASRTSGSHPTREQYF. CDR3 DNA: TGTGCCAGCCGTACTAGCGGGAGTCACCCCACCCGCGAGCAGTACTTC.

This chain links TRBV5-1 with TRBJ2-3; TRBD2 matches 8 bases. The germline gives CDR1 SGHRS, CDR2 YFSETQ. The CDR3 spans 13 residues. With 3 bases clipped from V and 4 bases from J, the junction kept 1 base outside the gene matches. The CDR3 DNA sequence: TGCGCCAGCAGCTCGGGGGGGCCAGATACGCAGTATTTT. This encodes CASSSGGPDTQYF.

The rearrangement links TRBV20-1 to TRBJ1-1; tentatively, D is TRBD1 (5 bases). The CDR3 has 11 residues. Germline V CDR1 and CDR2: DFQATT, SNEGSKA (reference sequence). Trimming left V 1 base short and J 11 bases short, with 11 bases between. The CDR3 DNA reads as TGCAGTGCTAGAGCGAGGGGCGTGGCTTTCTTT. Translated, it gives CSARARGVAFF.

There are a few counts of this clone. The CDR3 loop reads CASCKFRDTEAFF. The CDR3 nucleotides read TGTGCCAGTTGTAAATTCCGGGACACTGAAGCTTTCTTT. The V and J genes are TRBV6-6 and TRBJ1-1; D is unclear. The CDR3 totals 13 residues. CDR1 and CDR2 from the germline V gene are MNHNY and SVGAGI (reference sequence). Trimming left V 9 bases short and J 3 bases short, with 14 bases between.

This sequence joins TRBV28 and TRBJ1-1; D call uncertain. The CDR3 totals 17 residues. From germline, CDR1 is MDHEN and CDR2 SYDVKM. V was cut by 6 bases and J by 3 bases, with 23 bases left in between. CDR3 loop: CASRTPPVRGEDTEAFF. The DNA for the CDR3 is TGTGCCAGCAGAACGCCCCCAGTTCGGGGAGAGGACACTGAAGCTTTCTTT. The variable domain in full, with the rest retrieved from reference TRBV28 and TRBJ1-1, is DVKVTQSSRYLVKRTGEKVFLECVQDMDHENMFWYRQDPGLGLRLIYFSYDVKMKEKGDIPEGYSVSREKKERFSLILESASTNQTSMYLCASRTPPVRGEDTEAFFGQGTRLTVV.

V gene TRBV11-3 combines with J gene TRBJ2-1; TRBD2 agrees at 9 bases. CDR3 length: 15 residues. Germline CDR1 reads SGHNT; CDR2 reads YENEEA. The junction had 3 bases not matched to a gene; V was cut back by 1 base and J by 5 bases. CDR3 coding DNA: TGTGCCAGCAGCTTAGCGACTAGCGGAAACAATGAGCAGTTCTTC. Encoded protein: CASSLATSGNNEQFF.

This clone has only one observation. The genes are TRBV6-5 and TRBJ2-3; 7 positions agree with TRBD1. This CDR3 is built from 15 residues. Trimming removed 5 bases from V and 2 bases from J; junction bases left unmatched: 7. CDR1 and CDR2 from the germline V gene are MNHEY and SVGAGI. DNA for the CDR3: TGTGCCAGCAGTCCTTCGGGACAGATCACAGATACGCAGTATTTT. Its protein product is CASSPSGQITDTQYF.

CDR3 DNA: TGTGCCAGCAAGAGTGGGGGGGGCGAGCAGTTCTTC. It yields the protein CASKSGGGEQFF. The chain carries TRBV2 and TRBJ2-1, with a weak D call TRBD2 (7 bases). V was pared by 7 bases and J by 10 bases, with 14 bases between. There are 12 residues in the CDR3. The germline V gene encodes CDR1 SNHLY and CDR2 FYNNEI. Full variable domain (remainder filled in from reference TRBV2 and TRBJ2-1): EPEVTQTPSHQVTQMGQEVILRCVPISNHLYFYWYRQILGQKVEFLVSFYNNEISEKSEIFDDQFSVERPDGSNFTLKIRSTKLEDSAMYFCASKSGGGEQFFGPGTRLTVL.

The chain links TRBV11-3 to TRBJ1-2; TRBD1 matches 8 bases. Unmatched junction bases numbered 7, after V lost 5 bases and J lost 8 bases. The germline V gene encodes CDR1 SGHNT and CDR2 YENEEA. The CDR3 spans 13 residues. CDR3 in amino acids: CASSPGQGRGYTF. CDR3 DNA: TGTGCCAGCAGCCCAGGACAGGGCCGGGGCTACACCTTC.

In this sample, this clone turned up once. This chain uses TRBV6-4 with TRBJ1-1; no definite D call. CDR3 size: 13 residues. The V gene lost 5 bases and the J gene lost 8 bases, with 15 bases spanning the gap. Germline V gene lookup returns CDR1 MRHNA and CDR2 SNTAGT. CDR3: CASSSDPAGEAFF. The CDR3 coding sequence is TGTGCCAGCAGTTCAGACCCCGCAGGAGAAGCTTTCTTT.

J is TRBJ1-1 and V is TRBV11-2, with TRBD1 matching 7 bases. The CDR3 sequence is 13 residues long. The V gene end was trimmed by 4 bases and the J gene end by 7 bases; junction bases not matched to a gene: 6. Per the germline V gene, CDR1 is SGHAT and CDR2 is FQNNGV. CDR3 protein: CASSSSYRGEAFF. In nucleotides, the CDR3 is TGTGCCAGCAGCTCTTCTTACAGGGGTGAAGCTTTCTTT.

The chain joins TRBV7-9 to TRBJ2-3; 8 bases line up with TRBD2. Germline CDR1 reads SEHNR; CDR2 reads FQNEAQ (reference sequence). V lost 5 bases, J lost 0 bases, and 16 bases stayed unmatched. CDR3 size: 19 residues. CDR3 sequence reads: CASSARSGGPSTSTDTQYF. CDR3 in DNA: TGTGCCAGCAGCGCCCGGAGCGGGGGCCCCTCCACTAGCACAGATACGCAGTATTTT.

This clone was observed once. The rearrangement joins TRBV10-3 to TRBJ2-3; 14 bases fit TRBD2. The CDR3 is made up of 16 amino acids. Germline loops: CDR1 ENHRY, CDR2 SYGVKD. V trimming: 4 bases; J trimming: 6 bases; junction bases outside the gene matches: 6. The chain's CDR3 is CAISGRTSGGRDTQYF. The CDR3 DNA follows: TGTGCCATCAGTGGCAGGACTAGCGGGGGGCGGGATACGCAGTATTTT.

J is TRBJ2-7 and V is TRBV2; D gene ambiguous. The CDR3 runs 12 residues. CDR1 and CDR2 from the germline V gene are SNHLY and FYNNEI. Between the trimmed V and J ends, which lost 3 bases and 1 base, there was a span of 4 bases. The CDR3 coding sequence is TGTGCCAGCAGTGACACGTCCTACGAGCAGTACTTC. Encoded protein: CASSDTSYEQYF. Full variable domain (rest looked up from reference TRBV2 and TRBJ2-7): EPEVTQTPSHQVTQMGQEVILRCVPISNHLYFYWYRQILGQKVEFLVSFYNNEISEKSEIFDDQFSVERPDGSNFTLKIRSTKLEDSAMYFCASSDTSYEQYFGPGTRLTVT.

The chain uses TRBV4-3 and TRBJ1-3; D is unresolved. Trimming removed 0 bases from V and 4 bases from J, with 10 bases in between. The CDR3 runs 15 residues. Germline V gene sequence: CDR1 LGHNA, CDR2 YSLEER. This chain's CDR3 is CASSQEPTLGNTIYF. Written as DNA, the CDR3 is TGCGCCAGCAGCCAAGAACCGACACTGGGAAACACCATATATTTT.

The V call is TRBV27, the J call TRBJ2-3; D is undetermined. Germline CDR1 and CDR2: MNHEY and SMNVEV (reference sequence). Trimming shortened V by 3 bases and J by 2 bases, and 9 bases separated the two germline ends. The CDR3 has 14 amino acids. Here the CDR3 reads CASSLGWYTDTQYF. The CDR3 nucleotides are TGTGCCAGCAGTTTGGGCTGGTACACAGATACGCAGTATTTT.

The gene calls are TRBV6-5 and TRBJ2-7; 12 bases match TRBD2. Germline trimming cut 10 bases from V and 2 bases from J; bases unmatched to any gene: 3. This CDR3 comprises 13 residues. Germline lookup yields CDR1 MNHEY and CDR2 SVGAGI. CDR3 coding DNA: TGTGCCATTGGACTAGCGGGACCCTACGAGCAGTACTTC. As protein: CAIGLAGPYEQYF.

The genes are TRBV10-1 and TRBJ2-2; no definite D call. V was pared by 7 bases and J by 2 bases, with 2 bases between. Per germline, CDR1 WNHNN and CDR2 SYGVQD (reference sequence). CDR3 size: 11 residues. The CDR3 DNA sequence: TGCGCCAGCACCAACACCGGGGAGCTGTTTTTT. Its protein is CASTNTGELFF.

V gene TRBV5-1 combines with J gene TRBJ2-1; the match to TRBD2 covers 10 bases. Germline CDR1 SGHRS, CDR2 YFSETQ. The CDR3 is 14 amino acids. V was pared by 5 bases and J by 2 bases, with 1 base of the junction left unmatched. The CDR3 DNA follows: TGCGCCAGCAGTACTAGCGGGACCTACAATGAGCAGTTCTTC. Translation gives CASSTSGTYNEQFF.

This chain links TRBV4-3 with TRBJ2-7; no clear D. The CDR3 spans 14 residues. Trimming took 4 bases from V and 0 from J, leaving 10 bases between them. CDR1 is LGHNA and CDR2 is YSLEER in the germline V gene. CDR3 coding DNA: TGCGCCAGCAGCCGGGATTACAGCTCCTACGAGCAGTACTTC. It specifies CASSRDYSSYEQYF.

The rearrangement joins TRBV7-2 to TRBJ1-1; D is unresolved. Trimming removed 0 bases from V and 3 bases from J, with 8 bases in between. The CDR3 length is 14 residues. Looked up from germline, CDR1 is SGHTA and CDR2 is FQGNSA. The CDR3 is CASSLAQEYTEAFF. Here the CDR3 DNA reads TGTGCCAGCAGCTTAGCGCAGGAGTACACTGAAGCTTTCTTT.